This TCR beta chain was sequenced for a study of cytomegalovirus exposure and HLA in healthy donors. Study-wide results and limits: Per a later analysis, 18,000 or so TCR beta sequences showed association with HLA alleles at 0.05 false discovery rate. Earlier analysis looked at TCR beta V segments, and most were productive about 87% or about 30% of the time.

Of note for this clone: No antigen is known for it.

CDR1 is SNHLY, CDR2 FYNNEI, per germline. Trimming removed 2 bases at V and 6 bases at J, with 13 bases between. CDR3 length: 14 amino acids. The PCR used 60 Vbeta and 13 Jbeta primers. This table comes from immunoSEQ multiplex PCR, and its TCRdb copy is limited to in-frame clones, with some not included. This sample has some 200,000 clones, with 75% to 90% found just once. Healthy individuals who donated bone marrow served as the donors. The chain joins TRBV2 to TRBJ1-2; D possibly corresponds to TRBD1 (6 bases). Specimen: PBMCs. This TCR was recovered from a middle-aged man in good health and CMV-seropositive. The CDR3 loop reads CASSEQGPLDGYTF. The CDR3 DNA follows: TGTGCCAGCAGTGAACAGGGGCCCCTTGATGGCTACACCTTC.